This paragraph reports one T cell receptor beta chain. No antigen is known for it. Unmatched junction bases numbered 8, after V lost 10 bases and J lost 5 bases. CDR1 is MDHEN, CDR2 SYDVKM, per germline. The CDR3 length is 12 residues. This record belongs to a study of response to subunit inactivated influenza vaccine. Using its own MiXCR run on the RT-PCR reads, TCRdb lists one record per CDR3 protein. Of hundreds of thousands of distinct CDR3 sequences in the sample, around a sixth were seen once. Overall study results and limits: After each seasonal influenza vaccination, few new T cells are recruited, the authors suggested.

This sequence joins TRBV28 and TRBJ2-7; 7 nucleotides agree with TRBD1. Sequences were derived from PBMCs from blood, sampled 11 to 12 days after vaccination. This TCR came from a man in his forties or fifties who received an inactivated influenza vaccine. The CDR3 nucleotides read TGTGCCATACAGGGGCAGATCGACGAGCAGTACTTC. It translates to CAIQGQIDEQYF.